The sequence of this TCR beta chain was determined in a study of T-cell memory formation after mild COVID-19. Amplification by 5'RACE using constant-segment primers produced TCR alpha and TCR beta cDNA libraries that carried sample barcodes and UMIs. TCRdb used MiXCR to reprocess the 5' RACE reads, holding one entry per CDR3 protein. Seen here are around 340,000 distinct CDR3 sequences, 10% to 15% observed once, and the top ten hold over 20%. This CDR3 contains 16 residues. V lost 5 bases to trimming and J lost 5 bases; unmatched junction nucleotides: 10. Germline V gene lookup returns CDR1 LNHNV and CDR2 YYDKDF (reference sequence). Whole-study findings and limits: Those CD4+ clones that contracted were mainly in CM and EM (CD8+ ones in EMRA).

This clonotype turned up a few times. Its antigen is currently unknown. This sequence was found in a man aged 18 to 35 who had mild COVID-19 (a few samples of this study predate the infection). Cell type and time point are not known. The chain is built from TRBV15 and TRBJ2-1; 9 nucleotides agree with TRBD1. Sequences were obtained from PBMCs or a T cell subset sorted from them (not recorded which). CDR3 in amino acids: CATSLQGALWDNEQFF. The CDR3 bases are TGTGCCACCAGCCTACAGGGGGCGTTATGGGACAATGAGCAGTTCTTC.